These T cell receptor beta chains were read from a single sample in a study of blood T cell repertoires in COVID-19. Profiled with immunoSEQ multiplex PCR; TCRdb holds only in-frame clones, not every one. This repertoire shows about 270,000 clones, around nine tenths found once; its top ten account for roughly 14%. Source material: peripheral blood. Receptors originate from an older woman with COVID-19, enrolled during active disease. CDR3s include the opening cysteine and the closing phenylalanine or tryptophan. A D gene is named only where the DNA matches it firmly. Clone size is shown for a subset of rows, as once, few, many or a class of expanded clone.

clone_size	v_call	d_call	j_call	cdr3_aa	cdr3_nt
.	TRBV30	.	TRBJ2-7	CASDSREVYEQYF	TGTGCCTCCGATTCGAGGGAGGTTTACGAGCAGTACTTC
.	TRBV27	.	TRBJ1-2	CASSTTSQTANYGYTF	TGTGCCAGCAGTACCACCTCCCAGACAGCTAACTATGGCTACACCTTC
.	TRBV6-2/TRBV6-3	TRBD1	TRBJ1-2	CASSSDRGLGYGYTF	TGTGCCAGCAGTTCCGACAGGGGGCTAGGCTATGGCTACACCTTC
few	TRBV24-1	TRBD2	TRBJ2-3	CATSDEGLADSGDTQYF	TGTGCCACCAGTGACGAGGGACTAGCGGACTCGGGAGATACGCAGTATTTT
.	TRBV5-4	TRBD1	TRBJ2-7	CASSSGTGLKAGQYF	TGTGCCAGCAGCTCCGGGACAGGGTTAAAGGCTGGGCAGTACTTC
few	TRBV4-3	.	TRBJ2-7	CASSRRRNQPYEQYF	TGCGCCAGCAGCCGTCGGCGGAACCAACCCTACGAGCAGTACTTC
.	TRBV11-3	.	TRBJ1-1	CASSFLPDTEAFF	TGTGCCAGCAGCTTCCTGCCGGACACTGAAGCTTTCTTT
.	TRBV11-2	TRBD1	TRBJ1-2	CASSLPGQGVGKGYTF	TGTGCCAGCAGCTTACCCGGACAGGGGGTAGGGAAAGGCTACACCTTC
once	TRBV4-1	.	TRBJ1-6	CASSQGEAYNSPLHF	TGCGCCAGCAGCCAAGGGGAGGCATATAATTCACCCCTCCACTTT
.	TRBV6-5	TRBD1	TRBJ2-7	CASRDTGGAYEQYF	TGTGCCAGCAGGGATACAGGGGGCGCTTACGAGCAGTACTTC
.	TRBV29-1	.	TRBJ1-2	CSVESREGFGYTF	TGCAGCGTTGAATCGAGGGAGGGATTTGGCTACACCTTC
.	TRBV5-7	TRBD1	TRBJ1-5	CASSIGTADSNQPQHF	TGTGCCAGCAGCATAGGGACAGCAGATAGCAATCAGCCCCAGCATTTT
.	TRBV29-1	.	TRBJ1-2	CSVEPAGAGGYTF	TGCAGCGTTGAACCGGCGGGGGCTGGAGGCTACACCTTC
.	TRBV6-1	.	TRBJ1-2	CASSEGPFLYGYTF	TGTGCCAGCAGTGAGGGGCCTTTCCTCTATGGCTACACCTTC
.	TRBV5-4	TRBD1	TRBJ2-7	CASSLRDRHYEQYF	TGTGCCAGCAGCCTAAGGGACAGGCATTACGAGCAGTACTTC
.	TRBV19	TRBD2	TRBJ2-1	CASSIESGGYNEQFF	TGTGCCAGTAGTATCGAGAGCGGGGGCTACAATGAGCAGTTCTTC
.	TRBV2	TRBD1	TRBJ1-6	CASRATGYRLSPLHF	TGTGCCAGCAGGGCGACAGGGTATCGGCTATCACCCCTCCACTTT
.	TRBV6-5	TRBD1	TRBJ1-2	CASSPDPTGVNSYTF	TGTGCCAGCAGCCCAGACCCGACAGGGGTTAATAGCTACACCTTC
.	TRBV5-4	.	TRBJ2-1	CASSPGRDRNNEQFF	TGTGCCAGCAGCCCGGGGAGGGACAGGAACAATGAGCAGTTCTTC
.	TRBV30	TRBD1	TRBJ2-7	CAWAQDRVIAYEQYF	TGTGCCTGGGCTCAAGACAGGGTCATCGCCTACGAGCAGTACTTC
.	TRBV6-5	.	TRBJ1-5	CASSYQGYQPQHF	TGTGCCAGCAGTTACCAGGGTTATCAGCCCCAGCATTTT
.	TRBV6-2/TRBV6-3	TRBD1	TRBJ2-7	CASSPPGTGTEQYF	TGTGCCAGCAGTCCCCCCGGGACAGGTACCGAGCAGTACTTC
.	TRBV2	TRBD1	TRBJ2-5	CASSPDRVRETQYF	TGTGCCAGCAGTCCGGACAGGGTTCGGGAGACCCAGTACTTC
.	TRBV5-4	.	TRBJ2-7	CASSPGHINSSYEQYF	TGTGCCAGCAGCCCTGGACACATAAATAGCTCCTACGAGCAGTACTTC
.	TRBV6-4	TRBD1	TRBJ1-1	CASSEQGSGTEAFF	TGTGCCAGCAGTGAACAGGGGAGCGGGACTGAAGCTTTCTTT